Listed below are T cell receptor beta chains from one sample, sequenced in a study of T cells in Graves' hyperthyroidism and ophthalmopathy. MiXCR was run by TCRdb on the multiplex PCR reads, yielding one entry per CDR3 protein. The data contain about 300,000 distinct CDR3 sequences, approximately 18% of them singletons. Sample: blood. All receptors derive from a man in his forties or fifties with Graves' ophthalmopathy. CDR3s include the opening cysteine and the closing phenylalanine or tryptophan. A D gene is named only where the DNA matches it firmly. Expanded clones get a size class; other rows say once, few or many, or leave the size out.

CDR3 | DNA | J | D | V | size
CATSEEDEQFF | TGTGCCACCAGTGAGGAAGATGAGCAGTTCTTC | TRBJ2-1 | . | TRBV24-1 | .
CSVEPGPAGYTF | TGCAGCGTTGAACCGGGTCCCGCTGGCTACACCTTC | TRBJ1-2 | . | TRBV29-1 | many
CASRQGGYTEAFF | TGTGCCAGCAGACAGGGCGGGTACACTGAAGCTTTCTTT | TRBJ1-1 | . | TRBV6-1 | .
CASRGTSTDTQYF | TGTGCCAGCAGGGGGACAAGCACAGATACGCAGTATTTT | TRBJ2-3 | . | TRBV6-1 | many
CASSLQGAGDEQYF | TGTGCCAGCAGCTTACAAGGGGCAGGGGACGAGCAGTACTTC | TRBJ2-7 | . | TRBV11-2 | many
CASSPAGTDTQYF | TGTGCCAGCTCACCGGCAGGCACAGATACGCAGTATTTT | TRBJ2-3 | . | TRBV18 | many
CASSFRDRGRNTEAFF | TGTGCCAGCAGCTTTCGGGACAGGGGGAGGAACACTGAAGCTTTCTTT | TRBJ1-1 | TRBD1 | TRBV11-2 | many
CASSFTTGTGNYGYTF | TGTGCCAGCAGTTTCACCACCGGGACAGGGAACTATGGCTACACCTTC | TRBJ1-2 | TRBD1 | TRBV28 | .
CAILEAPHNEQFF | TGTGCCATCTTGGAGGCACCCCACAATGAGCAGTTCTTC | TRBJ2-1 | . | TRBV10-3 | .
CAQSSGRAIYEQYF | TGTGCCCAAAGTAGCGGGAGGGCCATTTACGAGCAGTACTTC | TRBJ2-7 | TRBD2 | TRBV30 | many
CASSQSIIPTETQYF | TGTGCCAGCAGCCAATCCATAATCCCGACGGAGACCCAGTACTTC | TRBJ2-5 | . | TRBV3-1 | many
CASSRSVQREGEQYF | TGTGCCAGCAGCAGGTCCGTCCAGCGGGAGGGCGAGCAGTACTTC | TRBJ2-7 | TRBD2 | TRBV11-3 | .
CASSAGQVEETQYF | TGCGCCAGCAGTGCCGGACAGGTCGAAGAGACCCAGTACTTC | TRBJ2-5 | TRBD1 | TRBV10-1 | few
CASSSASYNEQFF | TGTGCCAGCAGTTCGGCTTCCTACAATGAGCAGTTCTTC | TRBJ2-1 | . | TRBV28 | many
CSALPSGSFYEQYF | TGCAGTGCGCTTCCTAGCGGGAGTTTCTACGAGCAGTACTTC | TRBJ2-7 | TRBD2 | TRBV20-1 | many
CASSIRPGTTNTEAFF | TGTGCCAGCAGCATACGCCCCGGGACGACGAACACTGAAGCTTTCTTT | TRBJ1-1 | . | TRBV9 | few
CASSPSGGQGRIGANVLTF | TGTGCCAGCAGCCCCTCCGGGGGACAGGGGAGAATTGGGGCCAACGTCCTGACTTTC | TRBJ2-6 | TRBD1 | TRBV11-2 | .
CASSEVSAGEQPQHF | TGTGCCAGCAGTGAAGTATCGGCAGGGGAACAGCCCCAGCATTTT | TRBJ1-5 | . | TRBV6-1 | many
CASSNRDREDGEQYF | TGTGCCAGCAGCAACCGGGACAGGGAGGATGGGGAGCAGTACTTC | TRBJ2-7 | TRBD1 | TRBV5-4 | many
CASSFRRRYTDTQYF | TGTGCCAGCAGCTTCCGACGGAGGTACACAGATACGCAGTATTTT | TRBJ2-3 | . | TRBV7-2 | .
CASSLYQGETQYF | TGTGCCAGCAGTTTATACCAGGGAGAGACCCAGTACTTC | TRBJ2-5 | . | TRBV12-3/TRBV12-4 | few
CASSGPQGPSTEAFF | TGTGCCAGCAGCGGGCCCCAGGGGCCGTCCACTGAAGCTTTCTTT | TRBJ1-1 | . | TRBV5-4 | .
CASSPGQGPNYGYTF | TGCGCCAGCAGCCCGGGACAGGGGCCTAACTATGGCTACACCTTC | TRBJ1-2 | TRBD1 | TRBV4-1 | .
CASSRTRLYEQYF | TGTGCCAGCAGCCGGACAAGACTCTACGAGCAGTACTTC | TRBJ2-7 | . | TRBV6-1 | many
CASSLGGAAGELFF | TGTGCCAGCAGCTTAGGGGGGGCCGCCGGGGAGCTGTTTTTT | TRBJ2-2 | . | TRBV11-2 | .
CASSLVRGHEQFF | TGTGCCAGCAGTTTAGTAAGGGGCCATGAGCAGTTCTTC | TRBJ2-1 | . | TRBV27 | many
CASSQRPGTAMRETQYF | TGTGCCAGCAGCCAAAGACCCGGGACAGCCATGCGAGAGACCCAGTACTTC | TRBJ2-5 | TRBD1 | TRBV14 | .
CATLTLKGMNTEAFF | TGTGCCACCCTTACCCTAAAAGGTATGAACACTGAAGCTTTCTTT | TRBJ1-1 | . | TRBV27 | .
CASSLGMGRFSYEQYF | TGTGCCAGCAGCTTAGGCATGGGCAGGTTCTCCTACGAGCAGTACTTC | TRBJ2-7 | . | TRBV7-2 | many
CASSRLQSGRAADTQYF | TGTGCCAGCAGCAGACTCCAAAGCGGGAGGGCGGCAGATACGCAGTATTTT | TRBJ2-3 | TRBD2 | TRBV5-8 | many
CASSRWQSISSGANVLTF | TGTGCCAGCAGTAGGTGGCAGAGTATTAGCTCTGGGGCCAACGTCCTGACTTTC | TRBJ2-6 | . | TRBV7-9 | .
CASSGIQGAHNSPLHF | TGTGCCAGCAGCGGTATCCAGGGGGCGCATAATTCACCCCTCCACTTT | TRBJ1-6 | TRBD1 | TRBV9 | few
CASSVAGYSYNEQFF | TGTGCCAGCAGCGTAGCGGGTTACTCCTACAATGAGCAGTTCTTC | TRBJ2-1 | . | TRBV9 | many
CASSLVMGHIQYF | TGTGCCAGCAGCTTAGTTATGGGGCACATTCAGTACTTC | TRBJ2-4 | . | TRBV7-8 | many
CASSQAAGWTYEQYF | TGTGCCAGCAGCCAAGCAGCGGGATGGACCTACGAGCAGTACTTC | TRBJ2-7 | TRBD2 | TRBV3-1 | few
CASSLVPEGAGANVLTF | TGTGCCAGCAGCTTAGTTCCAGAGGGGGCTGGGGCCAACGTCCTGACTTTC | TRBJ2-6 | . | TRBV11-2 | many
CAWSGEGGEAFF | TGTGCCTGGAGTGGGGAGGGGGGTGAAGCTTTCTTT | TRBJ1-1 | . | TRBV30 | many
CSASPPSASRATDTQYF | TGCAGTGCTTCACCCCCCTCTGCTAGTAGGGCCACAGATACGCAGTATTTT | TRBJ2-3 | . | TRBV20-1 | many
CASSLASSGSGYF | TGTGCCAGCAGCTTAGCTTCTAGCGGGAGTGGGTACTTC | TRBJ2-5 | TRBD2 | TRBV7-2 | few
CASSAARVSEAFF | TGTGCCAGCAGCGCCGCCAGGGTTTCTGAAGCTTTCTTT | TRBJ1-1 | . | TRBV11-2 | few
CASSLTSGRPSYYNEQFF | TGTGCCAGCAGCCTGACTAGCGGGAGGCCTTCCTACTACAATGAGCAGTTCTTC | TRBJ2-1 | TRBD2 | TRBV27 | .
CASRGQGSEAFF | TGTGCCAGTAGAGGGCAAGGGAGTGAAGCTTTCTTT | TRBJ1-1 | . | TRBV19 | few
CASSQDLGEKLFF | TGTGCCAGCAGCCAAGATTTAGGTGAAAAACTGTTTTTT | TRBJ1-4 | . | TRBV3-1 | many
CASSQRAGVDTEELFF | TGTGCCAGCAGCCAACGAGCGGGAGTTGACACCGAGGAGCTGTTTTTT | TRBJ2-2 | TRBD2 | TRBV14 | few
CASRPISLVRTQYF | TGTGCCAGCAGACCCATCTCACTAGTGCGGACCCAGTACTTC | TRBJ2-5 | . | TRBV28 | many
CASSLKAGRSPLHF | TGTGCCAGCAGCTTAAAGGCCGGAAGGTCACCCCTCCACTTT | TRBJ1-6 | . | TRBV7-3 | many
CAISESGQRTDTQYF | TGTGCCATCAGTGAGTCTGGGCAGCGCACAGATACGCAGTATTTT | TRBJ2-3 | . | TRBV10-3 | .
CASSVERQPQHF | TGTGCCAGCAGTGTGGAGAGACAGCCCCAGCATTTT | TRBJ1-5 | . | TRBV2 | many
CSASPFVIGSGNEQYF | TGCAGTGCTAGCCCTTTTGTCATCGGGAGTGGGAACGAGCAGTACTTC | TRBJ2-7 | . | TRBV20-1 | .
CASSPQGVAGYTF | TGTGCCAGCTCACCCCAGGGGGTCGCGGGCTACACCTTC | TRBJ1-2 | TRBD1 | TRBV18 | .
CASSPRRALNSPLHF | TGTGCCAGCTCACCTCGCCGGGCTCTTAATTCACCCCTCCACTTT | TRBJ1-6 | . | TRBV18 | .
CAISPDRVGEQFF | TGTGCCATCAGTCCTGACAGGGTAGGTGAGCAGTTCTTC | TRBJ2-1 | TRBD1 | TRBV10-3 | many
CASSLVSGAHRGETQYF | TGCGCCAGCAGCCTCGTTTCCGGGGCCCACAGGGGAGAGACCCAGTACTTC | TRBJ2-5 | TRBD1 | TRBV4-1 | .
CASSSTHEQFF | TGTGCCAGCAGTTCGACCCATGAGCAGTTCTTC | TRBJ2-1 | . | TRBV12-3/TRBV12-4 | many
CASSDRRGWGGQETQYF | TGTGCCAGCAGTGACCGGCGAGGGTGGGGAGGACAAGAGACCCAGTACTTC | TRBJ2-5 | . | TRBV6-1 | .